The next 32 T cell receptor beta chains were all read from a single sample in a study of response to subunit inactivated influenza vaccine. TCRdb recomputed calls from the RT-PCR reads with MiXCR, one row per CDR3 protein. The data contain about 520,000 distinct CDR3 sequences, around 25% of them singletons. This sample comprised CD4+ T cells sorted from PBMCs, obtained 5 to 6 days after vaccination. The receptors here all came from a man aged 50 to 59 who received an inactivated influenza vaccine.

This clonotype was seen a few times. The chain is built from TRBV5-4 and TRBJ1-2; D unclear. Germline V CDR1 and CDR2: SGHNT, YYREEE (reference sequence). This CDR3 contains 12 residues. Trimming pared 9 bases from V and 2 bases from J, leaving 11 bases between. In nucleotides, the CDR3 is TGTGCCACCGGGGAGGGAAACTATGGCTACACCTTC. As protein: CATGEGNYGYTF.

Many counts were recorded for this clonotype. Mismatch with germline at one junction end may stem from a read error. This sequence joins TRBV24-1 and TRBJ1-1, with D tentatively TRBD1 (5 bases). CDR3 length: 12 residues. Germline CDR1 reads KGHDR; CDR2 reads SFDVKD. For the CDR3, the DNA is TGTGCAACCAAGGGGCTGAACACTGAAGCTTTCTTT. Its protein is CATKGLNTEAFF.

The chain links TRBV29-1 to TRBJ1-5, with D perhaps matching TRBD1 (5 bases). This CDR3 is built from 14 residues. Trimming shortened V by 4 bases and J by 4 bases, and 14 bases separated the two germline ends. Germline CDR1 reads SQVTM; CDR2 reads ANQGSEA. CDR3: CSVVVTDINQPQHF. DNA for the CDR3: TGCAGCGTTGTTGTGACAGATATTAATCAGCCCCAGCATTTT.

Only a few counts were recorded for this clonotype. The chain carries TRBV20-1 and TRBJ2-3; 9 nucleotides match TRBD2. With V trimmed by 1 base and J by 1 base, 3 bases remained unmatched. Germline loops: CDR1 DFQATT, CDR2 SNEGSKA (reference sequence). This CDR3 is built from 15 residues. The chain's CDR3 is CSARGVAGGTDTQYF. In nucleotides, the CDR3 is TGCAGTGCTAGAGGGGTAGCGGGAGGCACAGATACGCAGTATTTT.

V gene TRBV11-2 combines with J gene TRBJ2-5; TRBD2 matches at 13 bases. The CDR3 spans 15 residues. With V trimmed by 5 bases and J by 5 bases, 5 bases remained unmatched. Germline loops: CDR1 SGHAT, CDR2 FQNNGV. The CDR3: CASSRTSGSMETQYF. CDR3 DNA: TGTGCCAGCAGCAGGACTAGCGGGAGTATGGAGACCCAGTACTTC.

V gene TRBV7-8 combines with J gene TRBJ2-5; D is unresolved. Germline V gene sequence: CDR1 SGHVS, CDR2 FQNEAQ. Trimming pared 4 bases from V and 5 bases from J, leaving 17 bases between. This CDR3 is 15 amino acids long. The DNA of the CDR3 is TGTGCCAGCAGCTACCGCACGGCACTCAGGGAGACCCAGTACTTC. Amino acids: CASSYRTALRETQYF.

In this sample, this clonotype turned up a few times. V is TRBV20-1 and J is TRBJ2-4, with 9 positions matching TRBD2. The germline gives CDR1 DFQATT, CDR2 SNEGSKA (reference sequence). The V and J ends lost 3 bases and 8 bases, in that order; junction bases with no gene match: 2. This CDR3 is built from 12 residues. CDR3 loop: CSASSGRDIQYF. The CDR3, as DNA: TGCAGTGCTAGTAGCGGGAGAGACATTCAGTACTTC.

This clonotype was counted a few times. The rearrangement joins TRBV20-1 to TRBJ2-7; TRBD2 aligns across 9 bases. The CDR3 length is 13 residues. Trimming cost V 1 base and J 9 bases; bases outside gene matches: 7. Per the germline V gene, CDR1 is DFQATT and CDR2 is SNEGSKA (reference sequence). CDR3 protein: CSARAPSGKGQYF. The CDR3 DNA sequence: TGCAGTGCTAGAGCACCTAGCGGGAAGGGGCAGTACTTC.

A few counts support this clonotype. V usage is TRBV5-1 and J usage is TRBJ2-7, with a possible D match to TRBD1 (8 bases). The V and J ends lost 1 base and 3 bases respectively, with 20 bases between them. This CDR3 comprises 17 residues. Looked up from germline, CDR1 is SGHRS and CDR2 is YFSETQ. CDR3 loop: CASSLRQGRGDLYEQYF. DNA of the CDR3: TGCGCCAGCAGCTTGCGACAGGGGAGGGGAGATCTCTACGAGCAGTACTTC.

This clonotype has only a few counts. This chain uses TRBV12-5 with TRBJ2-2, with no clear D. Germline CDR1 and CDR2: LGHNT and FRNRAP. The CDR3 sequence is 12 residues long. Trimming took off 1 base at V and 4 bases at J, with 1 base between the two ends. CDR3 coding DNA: TGTGCTAGTGGTTTGGCCACCGGGGAGCTGTTTTTT. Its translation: CASGLATGELFF.

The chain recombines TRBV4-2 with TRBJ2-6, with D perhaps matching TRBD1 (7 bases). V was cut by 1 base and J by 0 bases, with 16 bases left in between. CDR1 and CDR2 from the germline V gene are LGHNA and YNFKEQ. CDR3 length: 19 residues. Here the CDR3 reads CASSQGQGLSSSGANVLTF. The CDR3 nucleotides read TGTGCCAGCAGCCAAGGACAGGGACTTTCGAGCTCTGGGGCCAACGTCCTGACTTTC.

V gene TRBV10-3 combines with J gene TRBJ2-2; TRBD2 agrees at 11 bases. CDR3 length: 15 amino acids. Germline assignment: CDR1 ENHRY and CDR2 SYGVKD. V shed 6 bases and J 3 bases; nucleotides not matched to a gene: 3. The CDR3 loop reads CAISGTSGYTGELFF. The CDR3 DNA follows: TGTGCCATCAGCGGGACTAGCGGTTACACCGGGGAGCTGTTTTTT.

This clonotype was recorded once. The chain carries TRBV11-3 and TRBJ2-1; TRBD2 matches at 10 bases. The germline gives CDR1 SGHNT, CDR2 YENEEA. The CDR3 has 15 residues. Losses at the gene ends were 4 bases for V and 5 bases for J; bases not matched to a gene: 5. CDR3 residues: CASSSSGRADNEQFF. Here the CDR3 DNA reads TGTGCCAGCAGCTCCAGCGGGAGGGCCGACAATGAGCAGTTCTTC.

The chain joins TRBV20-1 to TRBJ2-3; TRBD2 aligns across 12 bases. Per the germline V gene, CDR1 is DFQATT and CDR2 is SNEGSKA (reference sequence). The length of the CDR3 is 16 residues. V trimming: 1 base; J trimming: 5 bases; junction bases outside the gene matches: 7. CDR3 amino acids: CSARGSLAGGQDTQYF. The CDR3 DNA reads TGCAGTGCTAGAGGATCTCTAGCGGGAGGGCAAGATACGCAGTATTTT.

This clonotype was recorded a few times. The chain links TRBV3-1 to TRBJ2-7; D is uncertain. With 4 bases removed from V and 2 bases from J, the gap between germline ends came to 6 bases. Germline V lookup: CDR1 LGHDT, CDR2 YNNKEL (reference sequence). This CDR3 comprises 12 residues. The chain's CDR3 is CASSRLTYEQYF. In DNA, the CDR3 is TGTGCCAGCAGCCGCCTAACCTACGAGCAGTACTTC.

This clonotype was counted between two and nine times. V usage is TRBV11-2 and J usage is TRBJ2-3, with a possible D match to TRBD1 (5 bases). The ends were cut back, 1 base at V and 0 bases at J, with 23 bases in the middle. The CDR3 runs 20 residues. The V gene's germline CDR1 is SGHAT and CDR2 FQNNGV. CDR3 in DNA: TGTGCCAGCAGCTTAGTTCAGGGATTGATCCGACCTTCTAGCACAGATACGCAGTATTTT. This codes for CASSLVQGLIRPSSTDTQYF.

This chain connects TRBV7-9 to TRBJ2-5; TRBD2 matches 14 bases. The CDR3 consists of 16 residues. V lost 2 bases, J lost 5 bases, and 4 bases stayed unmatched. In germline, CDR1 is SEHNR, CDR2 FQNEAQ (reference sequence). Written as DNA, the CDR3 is TGTGCCAGCAGCTTACCGGGACTAGCGGGAGTGGAGACCCAGTACTTC. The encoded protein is CASSLPGLAGVETQYF.

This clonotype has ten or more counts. CDR3: CASSSGGTQYF. The CDR3 bases are TGTGCCAGCAGTTCAGGAGGGACCCAGTACTTC. The chain is built from TRBV12-3 or TRBV12-4 and TRBJ2-5, with D perhaps matching TRBD2 (5 bases). Trimming removed 4 bases from V and 7 bases from J, with 7 bases in between. The CDR3 is 11 residues long.

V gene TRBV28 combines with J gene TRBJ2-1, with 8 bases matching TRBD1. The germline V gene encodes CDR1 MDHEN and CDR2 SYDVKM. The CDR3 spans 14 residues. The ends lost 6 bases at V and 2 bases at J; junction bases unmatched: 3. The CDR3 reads CASSTGQAYNEQFF. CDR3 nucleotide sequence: TGTGCCAGCAGCACGGGACAGGCCTACAATGAGCAGTTCTTC.

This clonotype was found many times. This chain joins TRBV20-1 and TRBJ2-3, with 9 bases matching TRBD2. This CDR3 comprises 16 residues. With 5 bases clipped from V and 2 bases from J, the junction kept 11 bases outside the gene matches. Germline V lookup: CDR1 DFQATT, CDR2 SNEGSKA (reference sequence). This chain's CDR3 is CSAHAAREGHTDTQYF. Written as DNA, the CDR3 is TGCAGTGCTCACGCGGCGCGGGAGGGCCACACAGATACGCAGTATTTT.

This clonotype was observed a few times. CDR3 bases: TGTGCCAGTGGATCAGGGGGTCGGGGGGAGACCCAGTACTTC. Amino acid sequence: CASGSGGRGETQYF. The genes are TRBV6-1 and TRBJ2-5, with D possibly matching TRBD1 (7 bases). This CDR3 is built from 14 residues. V was pared by 9 bases and J by 5 bases, with 19 bases between. Germline V CDR1 and CDR2: MNHNS, SASEGT.

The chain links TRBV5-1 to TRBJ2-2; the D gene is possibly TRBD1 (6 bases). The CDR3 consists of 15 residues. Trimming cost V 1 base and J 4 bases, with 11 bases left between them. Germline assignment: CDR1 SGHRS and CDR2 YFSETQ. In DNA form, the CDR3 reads TGCGCCAGCAGCTTGCCCAAGGACAGCACCGGGGAGCTGTTTTTT. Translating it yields CASSLPKDSTGELFF.

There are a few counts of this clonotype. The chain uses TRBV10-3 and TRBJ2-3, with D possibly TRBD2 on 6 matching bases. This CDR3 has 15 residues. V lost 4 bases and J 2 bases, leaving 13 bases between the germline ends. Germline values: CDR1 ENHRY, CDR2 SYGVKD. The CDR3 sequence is CAISVGGDDTDTQYF. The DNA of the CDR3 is TGTGCCATCAGTGTCGGGGGAGACGACACAGATACGCAGTATTTT.

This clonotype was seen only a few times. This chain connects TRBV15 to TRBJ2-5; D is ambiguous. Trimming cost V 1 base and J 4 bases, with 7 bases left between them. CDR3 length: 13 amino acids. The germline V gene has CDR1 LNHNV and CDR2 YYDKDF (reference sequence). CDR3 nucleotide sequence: TGTGCCACCAGCAGAGTGCCAGGAGAGACCCAGTACTTC. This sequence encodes CATSRVPGETQYF.

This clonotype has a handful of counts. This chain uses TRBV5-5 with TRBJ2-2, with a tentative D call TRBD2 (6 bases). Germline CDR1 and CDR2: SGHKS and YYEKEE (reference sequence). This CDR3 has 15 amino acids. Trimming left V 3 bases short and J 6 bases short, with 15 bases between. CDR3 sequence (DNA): TGTGCCAGCAGCTCTGCGGGGATCGGGTCCGGGGAGCTGTTTTTT. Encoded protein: CASSSAGIGSGELFF.

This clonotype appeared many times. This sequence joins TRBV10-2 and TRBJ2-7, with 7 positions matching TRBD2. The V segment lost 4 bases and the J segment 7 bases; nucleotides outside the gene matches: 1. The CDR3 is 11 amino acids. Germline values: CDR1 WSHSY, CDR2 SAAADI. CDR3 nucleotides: TGCGCCAGCAGTGGGGGAGGGGAGCAGTACTTC. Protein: CASSGGGEQYF.

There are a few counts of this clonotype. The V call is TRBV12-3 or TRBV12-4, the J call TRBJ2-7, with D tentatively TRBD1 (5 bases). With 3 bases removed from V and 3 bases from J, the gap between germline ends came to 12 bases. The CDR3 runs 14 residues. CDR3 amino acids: CASSLWQGYYEQYF. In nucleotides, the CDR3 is TGTGCCAGCAGTTTGTGGCAGGGATACTACGAGCAGTACTTC.

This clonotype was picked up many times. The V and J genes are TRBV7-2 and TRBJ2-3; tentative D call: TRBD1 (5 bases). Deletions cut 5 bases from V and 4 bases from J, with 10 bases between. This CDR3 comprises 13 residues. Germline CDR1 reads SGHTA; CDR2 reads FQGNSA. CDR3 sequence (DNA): TGTGCCAGCAGCGGACAAGTTCCAGATACGCAGTATTTT. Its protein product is CASSGQVPDTQYF.

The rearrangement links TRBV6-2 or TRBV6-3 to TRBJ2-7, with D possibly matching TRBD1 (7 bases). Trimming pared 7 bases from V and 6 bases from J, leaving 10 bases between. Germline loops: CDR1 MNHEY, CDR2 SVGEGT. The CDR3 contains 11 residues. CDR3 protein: CASTQGGEQYF. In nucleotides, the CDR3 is TGTGCCAGCACCCAGGGGGGCGAGCAGTACTTC.

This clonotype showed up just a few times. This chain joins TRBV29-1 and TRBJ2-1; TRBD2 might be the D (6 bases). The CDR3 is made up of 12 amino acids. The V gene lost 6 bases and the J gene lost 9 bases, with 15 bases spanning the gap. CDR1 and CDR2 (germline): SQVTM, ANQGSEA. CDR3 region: CSVAVGGAEQFF. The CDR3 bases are TGCAGCGTAGCTGTGGGGGGTGCTGAGCAGTTCTTC.

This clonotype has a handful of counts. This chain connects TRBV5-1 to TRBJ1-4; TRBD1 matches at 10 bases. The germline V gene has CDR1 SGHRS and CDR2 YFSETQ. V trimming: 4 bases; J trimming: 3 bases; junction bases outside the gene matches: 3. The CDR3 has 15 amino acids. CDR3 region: CASSIGTGANEKLFF. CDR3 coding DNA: TGCGCCAGCAGCATTGGGACAGGGGCTAATGAAAAACTGTTTTTT.

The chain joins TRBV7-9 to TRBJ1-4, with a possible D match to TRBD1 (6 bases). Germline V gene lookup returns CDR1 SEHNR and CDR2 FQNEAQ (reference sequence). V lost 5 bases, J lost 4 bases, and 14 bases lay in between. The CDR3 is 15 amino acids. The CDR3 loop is CASSQTRDINEKLFF. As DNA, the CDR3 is TGTGCCAGCAGCCAGACACGGGACATTAATGAAAAACTGTTTTTT. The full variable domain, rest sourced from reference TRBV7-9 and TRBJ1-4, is DTGVSQNPRHKITKRGQNVTFRCDPISEHNRLYWYRQTLGQGPEFLTYFQNEAQLEKSRLLSDRFSAERPKGSFSTLEIQRTEQGDSAMYLCASSQTRDINEKLFFGSGTQLSVL.